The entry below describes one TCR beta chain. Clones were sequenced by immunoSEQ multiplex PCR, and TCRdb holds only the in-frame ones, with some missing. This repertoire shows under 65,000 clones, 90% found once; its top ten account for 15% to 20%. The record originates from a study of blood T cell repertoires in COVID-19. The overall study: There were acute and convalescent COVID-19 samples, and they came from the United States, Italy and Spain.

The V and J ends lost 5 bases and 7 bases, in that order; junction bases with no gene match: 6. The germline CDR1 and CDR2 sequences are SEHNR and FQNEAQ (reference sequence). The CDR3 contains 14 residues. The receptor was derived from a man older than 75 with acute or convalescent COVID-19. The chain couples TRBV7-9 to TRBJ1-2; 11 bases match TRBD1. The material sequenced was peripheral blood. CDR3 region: CASSAGQGASGYTF. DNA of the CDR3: TGTGCCAGCAGCGCCGGACAGGGGGCGAGTGGCTACACCTTC. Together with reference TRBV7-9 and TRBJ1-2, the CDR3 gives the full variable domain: DTGVSQNPRHKITKRGQNVTFRCDPISEHNRLYWYRQTLGQGPEFLTYFQNEAQLEKSRLLSDRFSAERPKGSFSTLEIQRTEQGDSAMYLCASSAGQGASGYTFGSGTRLTVV.